The clone carrying this T cell receptor beta chain was seen a handful of times. This entry is derived from a study of blood T cells in healthy people across ages. This CDR3 has 14 amino acids. J lost 2 bases, V lost 4 bases, and 6 bases had no gene match. Germline-derived CDR1 and CDR2 are SGHKS and YYEKEE (reference sequence). Through a sample-barcoded 5' primer and a J-beta primer mix, a second PCR was run for roughly 6 to 12 cycles. Each CDR3 protein gets one entry after TCRdb re-called the 5' RACE reads with MiXCR. Of 910,000 or so distinct CDR3 sequences listed, roughly 51% were seen once; the top ten hold about 20%.

The V call is TRBV5-5, the J call TRBJ2-7; 7 bases match TRBD2. This TCR was recovered from a woman between 55 and 75 years old in good health. The sequenced sample was blood. The CDR3 sequence is CASSPGLVPYEQYF. The CDR3 DNA is TGTGCCAGCAGCCCCGGACTAGTACCCTACGAGCAGTACTTC.